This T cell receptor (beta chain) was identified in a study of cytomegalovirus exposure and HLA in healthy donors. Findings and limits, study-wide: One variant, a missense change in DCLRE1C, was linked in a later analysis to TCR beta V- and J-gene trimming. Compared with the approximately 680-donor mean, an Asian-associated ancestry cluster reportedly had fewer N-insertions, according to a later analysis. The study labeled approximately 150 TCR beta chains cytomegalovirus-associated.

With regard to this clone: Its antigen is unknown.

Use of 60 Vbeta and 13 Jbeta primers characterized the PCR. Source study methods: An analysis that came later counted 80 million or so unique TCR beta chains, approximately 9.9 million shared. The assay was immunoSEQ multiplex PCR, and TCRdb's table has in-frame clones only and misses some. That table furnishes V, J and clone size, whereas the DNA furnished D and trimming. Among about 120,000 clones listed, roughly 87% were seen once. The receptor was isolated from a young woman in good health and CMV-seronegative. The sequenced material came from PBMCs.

The CDR3 loop is CASSLEGLSGANVLTF. In DNA, the CDR3 is TGTGCCAGCAGCTTGGAGGGACTCTCTGGGGCCAACGTCCTGACTTTC. The chain links TRBV5-4 to TRBJ2-6; TRBD2 is a possible D gene (6 bases). The CDR3 spans 16 residues. CDR1 SGHNT and CDR2 YYREEE come from the germline V gene (reference sequence). V lost 0 bases and J lost 0, with 7 bases in between.